What follows describes a single T cell receptor beta chain. The antigen remains unidentified. The record originates from a study of long-term antiretroviral therapy in people with HIV. Study-wide results and limits: Blood obtained between the mid-2000s and the late 2010s may reflect older ART regimens.

The assay, immunoSEQ v3.0, was run at survey level. Sequencing aimed at about 35,000-55,000 T-cell genomes per sample. TCRdb's copy holds only in-frame clones and misses some; the assay was immunoSEQ multiplex PCR. This repertoire shows some 16,000 clones, 80% to 95% found once; its top ten account for under 15%. One or more pre-ART and two or more post-ART PBMC samples were available from each donor. Each participant with HIV received care in the United States. Trimming removed 0 bases at V and 8 bases at J, with 16 bases between. Germline CDR1 MGHRA, CDR2 YSYEKL. This CDR3 has 15 amino acids. The clonotype originates from a middle-aged woman with HIV. This chain joins TRBV4-1 and TRBJ1-2; no clear D gene. Specimen: unsorted PBMCs, collected 0.6 years after starting antiretroviral therapy. In nucleotides, the CDR3 is TGCGCCAGCAGCCAAGATCGTGAAGGGAGGAACGGCTACACCTTC. Amino acid sequence: CASSQDREGRNGYTF.